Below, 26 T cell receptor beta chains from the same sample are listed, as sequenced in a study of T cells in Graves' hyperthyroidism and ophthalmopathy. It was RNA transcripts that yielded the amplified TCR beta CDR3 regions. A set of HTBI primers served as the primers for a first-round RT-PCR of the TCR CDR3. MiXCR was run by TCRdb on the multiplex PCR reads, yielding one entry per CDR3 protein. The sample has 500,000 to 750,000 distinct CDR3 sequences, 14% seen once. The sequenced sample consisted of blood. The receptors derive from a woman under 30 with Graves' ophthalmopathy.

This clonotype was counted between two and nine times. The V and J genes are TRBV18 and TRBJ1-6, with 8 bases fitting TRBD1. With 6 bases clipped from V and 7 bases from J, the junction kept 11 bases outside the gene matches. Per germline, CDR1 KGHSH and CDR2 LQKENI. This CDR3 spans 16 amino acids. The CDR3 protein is CASSGTGLLLNSPLHF. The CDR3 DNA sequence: TGTGCCAGCTCCGGGACAGGTCTCCTATTAAATTCACCCCTCCACTTT.

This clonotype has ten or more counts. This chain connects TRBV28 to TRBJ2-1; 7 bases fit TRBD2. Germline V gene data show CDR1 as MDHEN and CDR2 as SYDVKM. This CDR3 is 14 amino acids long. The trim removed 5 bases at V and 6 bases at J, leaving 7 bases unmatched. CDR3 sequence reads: CASSLPGLPNEQFF. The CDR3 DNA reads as TGTGCCAGCAGTCTACCGGGACTACCCAATGAGCAGTTCTTC.

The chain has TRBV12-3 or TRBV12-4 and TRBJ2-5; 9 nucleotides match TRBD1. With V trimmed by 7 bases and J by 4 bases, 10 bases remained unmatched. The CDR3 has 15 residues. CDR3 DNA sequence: TGTGCCAGCACCCCCGGACAGGGGCCGGGAGAGACCCAGTACTTC. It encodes CASTPGQGPGETQYF.

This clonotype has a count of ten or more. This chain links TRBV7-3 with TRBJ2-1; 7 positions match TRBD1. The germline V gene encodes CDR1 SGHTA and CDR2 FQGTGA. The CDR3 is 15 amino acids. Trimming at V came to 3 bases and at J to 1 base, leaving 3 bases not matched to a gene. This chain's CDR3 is CASSLGTVSYNEQFF. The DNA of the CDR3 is TGTGCCAGCAGCTTGGGGACAGTATCCTACAATGAGCAGTTCTTC.

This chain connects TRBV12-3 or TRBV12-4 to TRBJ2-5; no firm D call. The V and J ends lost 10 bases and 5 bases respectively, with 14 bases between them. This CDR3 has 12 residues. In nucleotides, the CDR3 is TGTGCCAACAGCCAAGGGAAGGAGACCCAGTACTTC. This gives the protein CANSQGKETQYF.

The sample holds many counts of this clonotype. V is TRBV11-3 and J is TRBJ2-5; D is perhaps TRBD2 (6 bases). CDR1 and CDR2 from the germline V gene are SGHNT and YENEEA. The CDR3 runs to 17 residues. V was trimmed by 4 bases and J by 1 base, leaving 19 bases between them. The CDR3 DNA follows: TGTGCCAGCAGCTCCCGGGACGGTGGGGGGTCCCAAGAGACCCAGTACTTC. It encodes CASSSRDGGGSQETQYF.

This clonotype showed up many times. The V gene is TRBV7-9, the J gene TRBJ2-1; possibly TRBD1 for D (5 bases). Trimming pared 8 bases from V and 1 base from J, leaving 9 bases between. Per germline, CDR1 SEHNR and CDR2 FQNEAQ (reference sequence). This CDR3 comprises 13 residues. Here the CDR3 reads CASDRISYNEQFF. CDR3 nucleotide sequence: TGTGCCAGCGACAGAATTTCCTACAATGAGCAGTTCTTC.

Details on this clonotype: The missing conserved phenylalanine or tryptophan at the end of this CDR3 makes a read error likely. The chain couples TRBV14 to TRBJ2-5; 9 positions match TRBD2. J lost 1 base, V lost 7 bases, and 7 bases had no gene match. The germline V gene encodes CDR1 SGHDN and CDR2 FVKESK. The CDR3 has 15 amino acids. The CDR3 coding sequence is TGTGCCAGCACCCGGGGCGGGAGGGCCCAAGAGACCCAGTACCTC. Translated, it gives CASTRGGRAQETQYL.

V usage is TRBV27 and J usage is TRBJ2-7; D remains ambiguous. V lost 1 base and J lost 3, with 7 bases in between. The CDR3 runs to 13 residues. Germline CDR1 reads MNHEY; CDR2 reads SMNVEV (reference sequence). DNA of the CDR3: TGTGCCAGCAGTTTATTTCCAGTCTACGAGCAGTACTTC. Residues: CASSLFPVYEQYF.

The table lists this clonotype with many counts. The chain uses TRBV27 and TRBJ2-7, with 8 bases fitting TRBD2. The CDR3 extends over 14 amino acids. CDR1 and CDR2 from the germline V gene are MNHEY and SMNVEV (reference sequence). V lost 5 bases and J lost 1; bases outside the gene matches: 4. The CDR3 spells CASSLSSGSYEQYF. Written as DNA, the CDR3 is TGTGCCAGCAGTCTCTCTAGCGGGTCCTACGAGCAGTACTTC.

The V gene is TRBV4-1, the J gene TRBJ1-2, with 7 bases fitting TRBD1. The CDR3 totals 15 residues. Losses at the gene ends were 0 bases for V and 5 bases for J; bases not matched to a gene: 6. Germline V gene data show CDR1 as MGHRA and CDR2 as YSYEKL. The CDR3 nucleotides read TGCGCCAGCAGCCAAGACGAGACAGGGTTTTATGGCTACACCTTC. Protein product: CASSQDETGFYGYTF.

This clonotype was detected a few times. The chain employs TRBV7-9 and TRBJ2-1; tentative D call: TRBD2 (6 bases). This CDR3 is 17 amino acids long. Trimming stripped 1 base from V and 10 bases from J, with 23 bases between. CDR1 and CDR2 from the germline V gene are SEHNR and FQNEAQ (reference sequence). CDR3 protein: CASSLGLDLLAGGEQFF. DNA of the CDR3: TGTGCCAGCAGCTTAGGCCTGGATCTATTGGCAGGAGGGGAGCAGTTCTTC.

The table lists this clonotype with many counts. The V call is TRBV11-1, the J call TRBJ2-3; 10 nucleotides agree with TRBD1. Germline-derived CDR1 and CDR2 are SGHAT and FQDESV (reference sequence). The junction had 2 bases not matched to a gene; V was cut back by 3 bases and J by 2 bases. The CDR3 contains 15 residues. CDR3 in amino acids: CASSLGTGDTDTQYF. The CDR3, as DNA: TGTGCCAGCAGCTTGGGGACAGGGGACACAGATACGCAGTATTTT.

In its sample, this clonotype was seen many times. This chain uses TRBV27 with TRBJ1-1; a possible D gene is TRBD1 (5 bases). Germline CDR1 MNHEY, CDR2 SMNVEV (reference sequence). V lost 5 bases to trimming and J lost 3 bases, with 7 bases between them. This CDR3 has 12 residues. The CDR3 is CASSGGHTEAFF. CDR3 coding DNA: TGTGCCAGCAGTGGGGGTCACACTGAAGCTTTCTTT.

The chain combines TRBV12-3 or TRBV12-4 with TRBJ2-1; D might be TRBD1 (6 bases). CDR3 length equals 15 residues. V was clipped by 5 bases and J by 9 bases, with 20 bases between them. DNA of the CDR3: TGTGCCAGCAGTATCCCTTCCAGGGAACAGGGTGAGCAGTTCTTC. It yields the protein CASSIPSREQGEQFF.

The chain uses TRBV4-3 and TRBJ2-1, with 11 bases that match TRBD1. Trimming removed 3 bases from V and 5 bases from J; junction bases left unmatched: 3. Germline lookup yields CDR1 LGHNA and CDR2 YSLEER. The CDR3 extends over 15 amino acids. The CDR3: CASSHGQGADNEQFF. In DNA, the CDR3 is TGCGCCAGCAGCCACGGACAGGGGGCCGACAATGAGCAGTTCTTC.

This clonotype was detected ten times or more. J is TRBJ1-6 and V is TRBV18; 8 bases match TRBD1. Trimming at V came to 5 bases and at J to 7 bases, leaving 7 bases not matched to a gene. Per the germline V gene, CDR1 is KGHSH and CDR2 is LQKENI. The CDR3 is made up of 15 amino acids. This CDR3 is CASSNDRGGNSPLHF. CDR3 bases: TGTGCCAGCTCAAATGACAGGGGTGGCAATTCACCCCTCCACTTT.

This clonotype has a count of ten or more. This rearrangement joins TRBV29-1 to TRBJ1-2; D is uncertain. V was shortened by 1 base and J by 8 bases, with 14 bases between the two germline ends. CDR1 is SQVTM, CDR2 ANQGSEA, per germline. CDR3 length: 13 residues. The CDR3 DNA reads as TGCAGCGTTGAAGTACCGGGAAAGGAAGGCTACACCTTC. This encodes CSVEVPGKEGYTF.

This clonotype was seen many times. The CDR3 region has the DNA TGTGCCACCAGTGCCTTTACCACCGGGGAGCTGTTTTTT. It is translated as CATSAFTTGELFF. This sequence joins TRBV24-1 and TRBJ2-2; D is undetermined. The germline V and J ends were trimmed by 5 bases and 4 bases, with 7 bases remaining between them. The CDR3 sequence is 13 residues long. In germline, CDR1 is KGHDR, CDR2 SFDVKD.

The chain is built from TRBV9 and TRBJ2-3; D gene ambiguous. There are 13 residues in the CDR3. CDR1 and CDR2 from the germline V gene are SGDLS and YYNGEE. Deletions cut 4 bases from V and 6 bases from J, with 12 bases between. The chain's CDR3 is CASSIGPQDTQYF. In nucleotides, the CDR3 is TGTGCCAGCAGCATCGGGCCTCAGGATACGCAGTATTTT.

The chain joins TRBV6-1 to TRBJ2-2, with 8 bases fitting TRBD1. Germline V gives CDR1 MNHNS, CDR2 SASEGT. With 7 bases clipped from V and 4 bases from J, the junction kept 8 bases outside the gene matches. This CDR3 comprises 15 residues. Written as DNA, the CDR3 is TGTGCCAGCAACCTGGGACAGGTGATCACCGGGGAGCTGTTTTTT. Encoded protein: CASNLGQVITGELFF.

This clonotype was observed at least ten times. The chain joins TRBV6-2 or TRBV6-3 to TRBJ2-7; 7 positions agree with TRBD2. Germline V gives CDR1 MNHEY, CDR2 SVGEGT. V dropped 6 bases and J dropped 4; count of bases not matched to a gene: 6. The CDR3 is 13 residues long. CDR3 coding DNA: TGTGCCAGCAGACCATCGGGGGGATACGAGCAGTACTTC. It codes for CASRPSGGYEQYF.

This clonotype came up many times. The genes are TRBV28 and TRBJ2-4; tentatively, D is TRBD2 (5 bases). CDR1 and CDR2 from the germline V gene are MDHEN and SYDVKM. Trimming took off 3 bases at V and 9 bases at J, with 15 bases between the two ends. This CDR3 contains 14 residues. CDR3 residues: CASSLPSARGIQYF. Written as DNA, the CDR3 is TGTGCCAGCAGTTTGCCGTCCGCCCGGGGCATTCAGTACTTC.

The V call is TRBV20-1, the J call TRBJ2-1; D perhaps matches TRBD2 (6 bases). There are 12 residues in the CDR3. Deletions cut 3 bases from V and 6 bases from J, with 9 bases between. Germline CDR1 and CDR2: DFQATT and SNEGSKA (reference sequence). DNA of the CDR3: TGCAGTGCTAGTTCCGGGGGCAATGAGCAGTTCTTC. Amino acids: CSASSGGNEQFF.

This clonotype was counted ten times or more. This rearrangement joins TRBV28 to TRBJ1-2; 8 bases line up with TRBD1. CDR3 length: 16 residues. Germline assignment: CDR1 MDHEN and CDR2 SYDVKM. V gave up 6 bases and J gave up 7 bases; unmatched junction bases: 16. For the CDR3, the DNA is TGTGCCAGCAGCTTCGGGACAGGAACGAGTATTTCTGGCTACACCTTC. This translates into CASSFGTGTSISGYTF.

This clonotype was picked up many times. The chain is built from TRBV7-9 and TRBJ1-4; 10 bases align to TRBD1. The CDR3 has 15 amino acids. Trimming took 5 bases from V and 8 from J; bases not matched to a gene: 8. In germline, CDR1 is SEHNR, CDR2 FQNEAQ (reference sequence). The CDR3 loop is CASSGRTGGGEKLFF. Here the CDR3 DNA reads TGTGCCAGCAGCGGAAGGACAGGGGGTGGGGAAAAACTGTTTTTT.